The rows below give T cell receptor beta chains drawn from one sample of a study of blood T cell repertoires in COVID-19. Here immunoSEQ multiplex PCR was the method, and the copy in TCRdb shows in-frame clones only, minus some. This table has 400,000 to 450,000 clones, around 91% appearing once. The sample was peripheral blood. These receptors were obtained from a woman between 40 and 50 years old with COVID-19, enrolled during active disease. Each CDR3 is given with its conserved first and last residue. D genes are given only for firm matches. Not every row has a clone size; where given, it reads once, few, many or a size class.

size	V	D	J	DNA	CDR3
-	TRBV6-5	-	TRBJ1-2	TGTGCCAGCAGTTACGCCCCAGGGCGGGGGCCACGTGGCTACACCTTC	CASSYAPGRGPRGYTF
once	TRBV29-1	TRBD1	TRBJ2-3	TGCAGCGTTTGGGGACAGGGGGATTCTCAGAGGTCGTATTTT	CSVWGQGDSQRSYF
-	TRBV29-1	-	TRBJ2-2	TGCAGCGTTGACCCCAGTTACACCGGGGAGCTGTTTTTT	CSVDPSYTGELFF
-	TRBV5-5	-	TRBJ2-7	TGTGCCAGCAGCTTTAGCGGCCCCAGCGCCTACGAGCAGTACTTC	CASSFSGPSAYEQYF
-	TRBV7-2	-	TRBJ1-1	TGTGCCAGCAGTCCGGACAGTACCCGGGGCACTGAAGCTTTCTTT	CASSPDSTRGTEAFF
-	TRBV9	TRBD2	TRBJ2-7	TGTGCCAGCAGCGCCGCTAGCGGGAGTCTTGGGGAGCAGTACTTC	CASSAASGSLGEQYF
-	TRBV7-3	TRBD1	TRBJ2-1	TGTGCCAGCAGCCGACAGGGGGCTGTCAACAATGAGCAGTTCTTC	CASSRQGAVNNEQFF
-	TRBV6-2/TRBV6-3	TRBD2	TRBJ2-3	TGTGCCAGCAGCGACGTAGCGGGAAACACAGATACGCAGTATTTT	CASSDVAGNTDTQYF
-	TRBV27	TRBD2	TRBJ2-7	TGTGCCAGCTTATCCAGGGCCCCTAGCGGGGAGTACGAGCAGTACTTC	CASLSRAPSGEYEQYF
-	TRBV11-2	-	TRBJ2-7	TGTGCCAGCAGCTTAGATCGGTTTCAGGTCCCCTACGAGCAGTACTTC	CASSLDRFQVPYEQYF
-	TRBV4-1	TRBD2	TRBJ2-1	TGCGCCAGCAGCCAACTAGCGGGAGAGGCGCATGAGCAGTTCTTC	CASSQLAGEAHEQFF
-	TRBV5-8	-	TRBJ1-1	TGTGCCAGCAGCTTGGTTATGGAAGCTTTCTTT	CASSLVMEAFF
-	TRBV29-1	-	TRBJ2-5	TGCAGCGTGAGCGGACAGATACAAGAGACCCAGTACTTC	CSVSGQIQETQYF
-	TRBV7-2	-	TRBJ2-4	TGTGCCAGCAGCTCAAGCAGGGGATCAAACAACATTCAGTACTTC	CASSSSRGSNNIQYF
-	TRBV28	-	TRBJ2-3	TGTGCCAGCAGCCCATACGGCCGGGTTGGCACAGATACGCAGTATTTT	CASSPYGRVGTDTQYF
-	TRBV19	-	TRBJ1-2	TGTGCCAGTGGCCGTGGCATTCAGAACTATGGCTACACCTTC	CASGRGIQNYGYTF
-	TRBV3-1/TRBV3-2	-	TRBJ1-2	TGTGCCAGCAGCCACACCGGGGGGGGGCCGGAGGGCTACACCTTC	CASSHTGGGPEGYTF
-	TRBV7-2	-	TRBJ2-3	TGTGCCAGCAGCTTAGCGAGAGCAGATACGCAGTATTTT	CASSLARADTQYF
-	TRBV2	-	TRBJ2-5	TGTGCCAGCGTCGGGAGCGGGGAGACCCAGTACTTC	CASVGSGETQYF
once	TRBV28	-	TRBJ2-7	TGTGCCAGCAGTTCGCGGGACTTCTACGAGCAGTACTTC	CASSSRDFYEQYF
-	TRBV10-3	TRBD2	TRBJ2-3	TGTGCCATCAGTGAGTTGGGGGGGGATACGCAGTATTTT	CAISELGGDTQYF
-	TRBV18	TRBD1	TRBJ1-1	TGTGCCAGCTCACCAGGTCGGAGACAGGGGAACACTGAAGCTTTCTTT	CASSPGRRQGNTEAFF